This T cell receptor (beta chain) was observed in a study of early T cells in non-severe SARS-CoV-2 infection. Study overall: Investigators sequenced bulk RNA drawn from unsorted whole blood, and chains remained unpaired.

Regarding this clonotype: Its target is unknown.

Germline CDR1 MGHRA, CDR2 YSYEKL. Trimming took 0 bases from V and 5 from J, leaving 7 bases between them. This CDR3 comprises 14 residues. Unique molecular identifiers were affixed to single, distinct cDNA molecules. TCRdb redid the calling of the 5' RACE reads with MiXCR, one entry per CDR3 protein. Counted here are approximately 42,000 distinct CDR3 sequences, less than 7% occurring once; the ten biggest clones make up about an eighth. The study's findings and limits: Lookups in VDJdb leaned toward anti-spike CD8 responses and missed private and CD4 specificities.

Sample: whole blood. The sequence derives from an adult who was a healthcare worker with PCR-confirmed SARS-CoV-2 infection or an uninfected control (not recorded which). The chain recombines TRBV4-1 with TRBJ1-4; TRBD1 might be the D (5 bases). The CDR3 DNA reads TGCGCCAGCAGCCAAGATTGGGGGAATGAAAAACTGTTTTTT. Translating gives CASSQDWGNEKLFF.